Following are 10 T cell receptor beta chains from one sample sequenced in a study of blood T cell repertoires in COVID-19. Generated by immunoSEQ multiplex PCR, the TCRdb table keeps only in-frame clones and is missing some. The sample has approximately 100,000 clones, around 82% seen once; the top ten hold 10% to 15%. Specimen: peripheral blood. All receptors derive from a human donor in a cohort sampled during active or convalescent COVID-19.

The chain couples TRBV19 to TRBJ1-2; 9 bases match TRBD1. In germline, CDR1 is LNHDA, CDR2 SQIVND (reference sequence). The ends lost 6 bases at V and 2 bases at J; junction bases unmatched: 7. The CDR3 runs 15 residues. The CDR3 loop reads CASSLQGAGNYGYTF. CDR3 DNA sequence: TGTGCCAGTAGCCTACAGGGGGCGGGAAACTATGGCTACACCTTC.

Concerning this clone itself: A junction boundary mismatches the germline segment, possibly from a read error. The CDR3 nucleotides read TGTGCTAGCAGCTTAGCTGAAGGGGTCCACGAGCAGTACTTC. As protein: CASSLAEGVHEQYF. The J gene is TRBJ2-7, the V gene TRBV7-7; weak D call: TRBD1 (5 bases). Germline CDR1 is SSHAT and CDR2 is FNYEAQ (reference sequence). The CDR3 is 14 residues long. Using reference TRBV7-7 and TRBJ2-7 for the parts outside the CDR3, the full variable domain is GAGVSQSPRYKVTKRGQDVTLRCDPISSHATLYWYQQALGQGPEFLTYFNYEAQPDKSGLPSDRFSAERPEGSISTLTIQRTEQRDSAMYRCASSLAEGVHEQYFGPGTRLTVT.

This clone was detected once. The chain joins TRBV2 to TRBJ2-2; TRBD1 might be the D (6 bases). V lost 4 bases and J lost 4, with 13 bases in between. The CDR3 spans 15 residues. CDR1 SNHLY and CDR2 FYNNEI come from the germline V gene. The CDR3 DNA follows: TGTGCCAGCAGTGGGACAGCTGGGAGCACCGGGGAGCTGTTTTTT. Translated: CASSGTAGSTGELFF. Full variable domain (rest looked up from reference TRBV2 and TRBJ2-2): EPEVTQTPSHQVTQMGQEVILRCVPISNHLYFYWYRQILGQKVEFLVSFYNNEISEKSEIFDDQFSVERPDGSNFTLKIRSTKLEDSAMYFCASSGTAGSTGELFFGEGSRLTVL.

The chain carries TRBV6-6 and TRBJ2-6; a weak D match, TRBD1 (6 bases). CDR1 MNHNY and CDR2 SVGAGI come from the germline V gene (reference sequence). V shed 8 bases and J shed 3 bases, with 17 bases lying between them. This CDR3 region has 16 residues. In DNA, the CDR3 is TGTGCCAGCGGGGGCTCAAACCAAGGTGGGGCCAACGTCCTGACTTTC. This gives the protein CASGGSNQGGANVLTF.

CDR3 amino acids: CASSAPTGVGELFF. The DNA of the CDR3 is TGTGCCAGCAGTGCCCCAACAGGGGTCGGGGAGCTGTTTTTT. This chain uses TRBV2 with TRBJ2-2, with 7 bases fitting TRBD1. The V segment lost 4 bases and the J segment 7 bases; nucleotides outside the gene matches: 6. Germline-derived CDR1 and CDR2 are SNHLY and FYNNEI. This CDR3 is 14 amino acids long.

This sequence joins TRBV7-3 and TRBJ2-2; D call uncertain. Per the germline V gene, CDR1 is SGHTA and CDR2 is FQGTGA. CDR3 length: 14 residues. The V end lost 3 bases, the J end lost 6 bases, and 11 bases lay between the germline ends. The DNA for the CDR3 is TGTGCCAGCAGCTTCCAGGCCCAGGCCGGGGAGCTGTTTTTT. Its protein product is CASSFQAQAGELFF. Using reference TRBV7-3 and TRBJ2-2 for the parts outside the CDR3, the full variable domain is GAGVSQTPSNKVTEKGKYVELRCDPISGHTALYWYRQSLGQGPEFLIYFQGTGAADDSGLPNDRFFAVRPEGSVSTLKIQRTERGDSAVYLCASSFQAQAGELFFGEGSRLTVL.

This clone has only one observation. V gene TRBV21-1 combines with J gene TRBJ2-7; the D call of TRBD1 is as the table states it, not checked on the DNA. TRBV21-1 is an annotated pseudogene. The CDR3 runs 13 residues. The CDR3 loop is CASSKGQTYEQYF. The CDR3 DNA follows: TGTGCCAGCAGCAAGGGACAGACCTACGAGCAGTACTTC.

V and J are TRBV28 and TRBJ1-6, with 7 positions matching TRBD1. From germline, CDR1 is MDHEN and CDR2 SYDVKM. V dropped 4 bases and J dropped 0; count of bases not matched to a gene: 3. This CDR3 is 16 amino acids long. The CDR3 DNA sequence: TGTGCCAGCAGTTCAGGGGGGTACTCCTATAATTCACCCCTCCACTTT. It encodes CASSSGGYSYNSPLHF.

The chain recombines TRBV5-1 with TRBJ2-3, with no clear D. The length of the CDR3 is 14 residues. Trimming removed 0 bases at V and 0 bases at J, with 5 bases between. Germline CDR1 is SGHRS and CDR2 is YFSETQ. The CDR3 is CASSLAPSTDTQYF. As DNA, the CDR3 is TGCGCCAGCAGCTTGGCCCCTAGCACAGATACGCAGTATTTT. Filled out from reference TRBV5-1 and TRBJ2-3, the complete variable domain reads KAGVTQTPRYLIKTRGQQVTLSCSPISGHRSVSWYQQTPGQGLQFLFEYFSETQRNKGNFPGRFSGRQFSNSRSEMNVSTLELGDSALYLCASSLAPSTDTQYFGPGTRLTVL.

A word on this clone: At one of its ends the junction is not consistent with the germline gene, which may arise from a read error. This sequence joins TRBV7-7 and TRBJ2-1; possible D gene TRBD1, 6 bases. This CDR3 comprises 13 residues. Germline assignment: CDR1 SSHAT and CDR2 FNYEAQ (reference sequence). The CDR3 reads CASSPLDSNEQFF. The CDR3 coding sequence is TGTGCTAGCAGCCCACTGGACAGCAATGAGCAGTTCTTC.